The 30 T cell receptor beta chains given below trace back to one sample, sequenced in a study of CD8 T cells in Susac syndrome. A quantity of about 0.5 to 1 ug RNA underwent reverse transcription using random hexamers. TCRdb re-analysed the immunoSEQ multiplex PCR reads in MiXCR, keeping a single row per CDR3 protein. The table records approximately 210,000 distinct CDR3 sequences, 95% of them present only once. Input material: CD4+ T cells from PBMCs. These receptors were taken from a human donor with multiple sclerosis.

The chain recombines TRBV30 with TRBJ1-1, with TRBD1 matching over 8 bases. V trimming: 3 bases; J trimming: 10 bases; junction bases outside the gene matches: 13. The CDR3 has 14 amino acids. From germline, CDR1 is GTSNPN and CDR2 SVGIG (reference sequence). The CDR3 spells CAWRAPDRGLLAFF. CDR3 nucleotide sequence: TGTGCCTGGAGGGCCCCAGACAGGGGTTTGCTAGCTTTCTTT.

This clonotype was found once. The V and J genes are TRBV28 and TRBJ2-7; TRBD1 or TRBD2 may be the D gene (5 bases each). The ends were cut back, 7 bases at V and 3 bases at J, with 10 bases in the middle. Germline V gene data show CDR1 as MDHEN and CDR2 as SYDVKM. The CDR3 is made up of 12 amino acids. The CDR3 region has the DNA TGTGCCAGCACCCGGGGCGACTACGAGCAGTACTTC. This codes for CASTRGDYEQYF.

The chain links TRBV28 to TRBJ2-5; D ambiguous. The V gene lost 7 bases and the J gene lost 3 bases, with 6 bases spanning the gap. Germline loops: CDR1 MDHEN, CDR2 SYDVKM. This CDR3 region has 11 residues. This chain's CDR3 is CASTTEETQYF. The CDR3 region has the DNA TGTGCCAGCACCACTGAAGAGACCCAGTACTTC. The entire variable domain, with the rest obtained from reference TRBV28 and TRBJ2-5, is as follows: DVKVTQSSRYLVKRTGEKVFLECVQDMDHENMFWYRQDPGLGLRLIYFSYDVKMKEKGDIPEGYSVSREKKERFSLILESASTNQTSMYLCASTTEETQYFGPGTRLLVL.

V and J are TRBV20-1 and TRBJ2-3; D gene uncertain. Trimming removed 7 bases at V and 2 bases at J, with 13 bases between. This CDR3 has 13 amino acids. CDR1 and CDR2 (germline): DFQATT, SNEGSKA (reference sequence). CDR3 sequence reads: CSVPPVDTDTQYF. DNA of the CDR3: TGCAGTGTCCCCCCGGTCGACACAGATACGCAGTATTTT.

This chain links TRBV27 with TRBJ2-4, with 7 bases that match TRBD2. Trimming cost V 3 bases and J 5 bases; bases outside gene matches: 7. The CDR3 spans 15 residues. Germline lookup yields CDR1 MNHEY and CDR2 SMNVEV (reference sequence). Here the CDR3 DNA reads TGTGCCAGCAGTTTCGGGACTACCGAACAAAACATTCAGTACTTC. It is translated as CASSFGTTEQNIQYF.

The chain couples TRBV27 to TRBJ2-7; D is undetermined. The CDR3 loop spans 13 amino acids. Germline CDR1 MNHEY, CDR2 SMNVEV (reference sequence). V dropped 4 bases and J dropped 5 bases, with 12 bases sitting between them. CDR3 protein: CASSYQVRDEQYF. The CDR3 DNA sequence: TGTGCCAGCAGTTATCAGGTTAGGGACGAGCAGTACTTC.

This clonotype was detected once. The CDR3 is CAWSVLAGALETQYF. CDR3 DNA: TGTGCCTGGAGTGTATTAGCGGGAGCCCTAGAGACCCAGTACTTC. J is TRBJ2-5 and V is TRBV30, with TRBD2 matching 9 bases. V was clipped by 0 bases and J by 4 bases; unmatched bases: 6. CDR3 length: 15 residues. CDR1 is GTSNPN and CDR2 is SVGIG in the germline V gene (reference sequence).

The chain is built from TRBV20-1 and TRBJ2-3; tentatively, D is TRBD1 or TRBD2 (5 bases each). The CDR3 loop spans 12 amino acids. Germline CDR1 and CDR2: DFQATT and SNEGSKA (reference sequence). The CDR3 sequence is CTVRGNTDTQYF. The CDR3 region has the DNA TGCACCGTGAGGGGTAACACAGATACGCAGTATTTT.

This chain connects TRBV30 to TRBJ1-1; D might be TRBD1 (5 bases). Per the germline V gene, CDR1 is GTSNPN and CDR2 is SVGIG (reference sequence). V was cut by 1 base and J by 3 bases, with 18 bases left in between. The CDR3 is 16 residues long. This chain's CDR3 is CAWSAERSPGDTEAFF. CDR3 in DNA: TGTGCCTGGAGTGCCGAACGGTCTCCGGGGGACACTGAAGCTTTCTTT.

The chain links TRBV5-6 to TRBJ2-5; unclear D gene. CDR3 length: 14 residues. Trimming pared 1 base from V and 8 bases from J, leaving 15 bases between. The germline V gene encodes CDR1 SGHDT and CDR2 YYEEEE. CDR3 loop: CASSLMSDPPTQYF. The CDR3 DNA reads as TGTGCCAGCAGCTTGATGTCGGACCCTCCCACCCAGTACTTC.

V gene TRBV29-1 combines with J gene TRBJ2-1; 9 nucleotides match TRBD2. The CDR3 has 15 residues. With V trimmed by 2 bases and J by 0 bases, 2 bases remained unmatched. Germline assignment: CDR1 SQVTM and CDR2 ANQGSEA. The CDR3 DNA follows: TGCAGCGTTGAAAGGACTAGCGCCTCCTACAATGAGCAGTTCTTC. Translating gives CSVERTSASYNEQFF.

The chain has TRBV9 and TRBJ1-2; 7 nucleotides align to TRBD1. This CDR3 comprises 13 residues. With V trimmed by 6 bases and J by 2 bases, 4 bases remained unmatched. Looked up from germline, CDR1 is SGDLS and CDR2 is YYNGEE. The CDR3 DNA is TGTGCCAGCAATGCAGGGGGAAACTATGGCTACACCTTC. Its protein product is CASNAGGNYGYTF.

This clonotype has only one observation. The CDR3 nucleotides are TGTGCCAGCAAGGACAGGGGGAAGCACAATGAGCAGTTCTTC. This sequence encodes CASKDRGKHNEQFF. The chain employs TRBV6-6 and TRBJ2-1, with 10 bases lining up with TRBD1. CDR1 and CDR2 (germline): MNHNY, SVGAGI (reference sequence). The CDR3 has 14 residues. The V and J ends lost 7 bases and 5 bases, in that order; junction bases with no gene match: 5.

J is TRBJ2-7 and V is TRBV18; D is uncertain. Trimming took 3 bases from V and 3 from J, leaving 15 bases between them. The CDR3 sequence is 15 residues long. CDR1 is KGHSH, CDR2 LQKENI, per germline. The CDR3 nucleotides read TGTGCCAGCTCACCTAGGACCCCGCCAAACTACGAGCAGTACTTC. Protein: CASSPRTPPNYEQYF.

This chain connects TRBV4-2 to TRBJ1-5, with unresolved D. The CDR3 loop spans 13 amino acids. V shed 0 bases and J shed 1 base, with 1 base lying between them. Germline V gives CDR1 LGHNA, CDR2 YNFKEQ. CDR3 in amino acids: CASSQESNQPQHF. CDR3 nucleotides: TGTGCCAGCAGCCAAGAGAGCAATCAGCCCCAGCATTTT.

This chain links TRBV7-9 with TRBJ1-2; D is uncertain. The CDR3 has 14 amino acids. V lost 3 bases, J lost 0 bases, and 8 bases lay in between. The V gene's germline CDR1 is SEHNR and CDR2 FQNEAQ (reference sequence). The CDR3 sequence is CASSLGVANYGYTF. For the CDR3, the DNA is TGTGCCAGCAGCTTGGGAGTAGCTAACTATGGCTACACCTTC.

This chain connects TRBV29-1 to TRBJ1-2; 7 nucleotides line up with TRBD1. Trimming removed 3 bases from V and 4 bases from J; junction bases left unmatched: 8. The CDR3 contains 14 residues. CDR1 is SQVTM, CDR2 ANQGSEA, per germline. The CDR3 sequence: CSVEAPGQSYGYTF. The CDR3 coding sequence is TGCAGCGTTGAGGCCCCGGGACAGAGCTATGGCTACACCTTC. The full variable domain, in which reference TRBV29-1 and TRBJ1-2 provide the parts outside the CDR3, is SAVISQKPSRDICQRGTSLTIQCQVDSQVTMMFWYRQQPGQSLTLIATANQGSEATYESGFVIDKFPISRPNLTFSTLTVSNMSPEDSSIYLCSVEAPGQSYGYTFGSGTRLTVV.

This rearrangement joins TRBV3-1 to TRBJ2-1; no definite D call. Germline V gene lookup returns CDR1 LGHDT and CDR2 YNNKEL (reference sequence). The CDR3 extends over 12 amino acids. V lost 1 base and J 12 bases, leaving 10 bases between the germline ends. The CDR3 nucleotides read TGTGCCAGCAGCCAAGCTGGATTCGGGCAGTTCTTC. Its protein product is CASSQAGFGQFF.

CDR3 in DNA: TGTGCCAGCAGCTTCGAGGGGCTTAATTCACCCCTCCACTTT. It translates to CASSFEGLNSPLHF. The chain joins TRBV5-4 to TRBJ1-6, with a tentative D call TRBD1 (5 bases). CDR1 SGHNT and CDR2 YYREEE come from the germline V gene (reference sequence). The CDR3 runs to 14 residues. With 2 bases removed from V and 6 bases from J, the gap between germline ends came to 9 bases.

V and J are TRBV4-1 and TRBJ2-3, with D perhaps assigned TRBD1 or TRBD2 (6 bases each). The CDR3 extends over 19 amino acids. The germline V gene has CDR1 MGHRA and CDR2 YSYEKL. V dropped 2 bases and J dropped 5 bases, with 26 bases sitting between them. The CDR3 protein is CASSQLRGGGPVWGDTQYF. CDR3 DNA: TGCGCCAGCAGCCAACTCCGTGGTGGGGGGCCCGTCTGGGGAGATACGCAGTATTTT.

The chain uses TRBV2 and TRBJ1-6, with D hard to call. Germline CDR1 is SNHLY and CDR2 is FYNNEI. Trimming took off 6 bases at V and 10 bases at J, with 10 bases between the two ends. CDR3 length equals 12 residues. This CDR3 reads CASSYTGSPLHF. The CDR3 bases are TGTGCCAGCAGCTACACCGGCTCACCCCTCCACTTT.

J is TRBJ2-7 and V is TRBV6-5; 8 nucleotides match TRBD1. The CDR3 length is 15 residues. The V gene end was trimmed by 5 bases and the J gene end by 2 bases; junction bases not matched to a gene: 8. Germline V gene sequence: CDR1 MNHEY, CDR2 SVGAGI. The CDR3 spells CASSGPGQATYEQYF. CDR3 DNA: TGTGCCAGCAGTGGACCGGGACAGGCAACCTACGAGCAGTACTTC.

This chain joins TRBV29-1 and TRBJ2-6; 9 positions agree with TRBD1. This CDR3 has 15 amino acids. Germline loops: CDR1 SQVTM, CDR2 ANQGSEA. The V gene end was trimmed by 4 bases and the J gene end by 1 base; junction bases not matched to a gene: 2. The CDR3 DNA sequence: TGCAGCGTTGGACAGGGGGGGTCTGGGGCCAACGTCCTGACTTTC. This codes for CSVGQGGSGANVLTF.

The J gene is TRBJ2-5, the V gene TRBV12-5; D possibly corresponds to TRBD1 (5 bases). This CDR3 region has 11 residues. Trimming pared 8 bases from V and 10 bases from J, leaving 14 bases between. In germline, CDR1 is LGHNT, CDR2 FRNRAP. The CDR3, as DNA: TGTGCTAGTACCTTAGGGGTAGGCCAGTACTTC. It is translated as CASTLGVGQYF.

The rearrangement links TRBV18 to TRBJ1-4; TRBD1 agrees at 7 bases. Trimming removed 0 bases from V and 6 bases from J; junction bases left unmatched: 7. Looked up from germline, CDR1 is KGHSH and CDR2 is LQKENI. The CDR3 runs to 16 residues. CDR3 in DNA: TGTGCCAGCTCACCACCTAACAGGGGCGCGGATGAAAAACTGTTTTTT. It translates to CASSPPNRGADEKLFF.

The V and J genes are TRBV4-1 and TRBJ2-7; 7 bases line up with TRBD2. V lost 0 bases and J lost 5; bases outside the gene matches: 7. The length of the CDR3 is 15 residues. Germline-derived CDR1 and CDR2 are MGHRA and YSYEKL. CDR3 protein: CASSQDGRGVDEQYF. The DNA of the CDR3 is TGCGCCAGCAGCCAAGATGGGAGGGGTGTCGACGAGCAGTACTTC.

This chain links TRBV7-9 with TRBJ1-4; no clear D. Between the trimmed V and J ends, which lost 1 base and 8 bases, there was a span of 8 bases. The CDR3 covers 13 residues. The germline gives CDR1 SEHNR, CDR2 FQNEAQ (reference sequence). CDR3 coding DNA: TGTGCCAGCAGCTTAGAGCACGGAGAAAAACTGTTTTTT. It translates to CASSLEHGEKLFF.

The chain is built from TRBV6-4 and TRBJ1-2; D is unclear. Germline V gene sequence: CDR1 MRHNA, CDR2 SNTAGT. CDR3 length: 14 amino acids. V lost 2 bases to trimming and J lost 3 bases, with 10 bases between them. This CDR3 is CASSDRETYYGYTF. The CDR3 DNA reads TGTGCCAGCAGTGACAGGGAAACTTACTATGGCTACACCTTC.

This clonotype has a single count. This rearrangement joins TRBV9 to TRBJ2-1, with D possibly TRBD2 on 5 matching bases. CDR1 and CDR2 from the germline V gene are SGDLS and YYNGEE. CDR3 length: 14 amino acids. The V end was cut by 4 bases, the J end by 10 bases, with 18 bases between. CDR3 bases: TGTGCCAGCAGCCCCAGATTAGGCGGGCAGGAGCAGTTCTTC. It encodes CASSPRLGGQEQFF.

V gene TRBV29-1 combines with J gene TRBJ2-7, with 8 bases that match TRBD1. V dropped 2 bases and J dropped 6; count of bases not matched to a gene: 9. In germline, CDR1 is SQVTM, CDR2 ANQGSEA. The length of the CDR3 is 14 residues. CDR3 region: CSVEFVTGDREQYF. DNA of the CDR3: TGCAGCGTTGAATTTGTGACAGGGGATCGCGAGCAGTACTTC.